This T cell receptor (beta chain) was profiled in a study of regulatory T cells in long-lasting Graves disease. Study-wide results and caveats: Segments TRBV28, TRBJ1-2 and TRBJ2-5 showed preferential usage in persistent disease.

According to the study, TCR beta libraries were built with iRepertoire HTBI primers and CDR3-region Arm-PCR. TCRdb used MiXCR to reprocess the multiplex PCR reads, holding one entry per CDR3 protein. The table has about 530,000 distinct CDR3 sequences, about 16% seen once. The sample's time point: newly diagnosed GD, antithyroid drugs for less than 3 months. RNA from PBMCs was the source of the TCR library. An endocrinology department in Xi'an, China, supplied the patients. A peripheral blood sample, roughly 8.8 milliliters in volume, was drawn into EDTA tubes. This clonotype was counted ten times or more. Its antigen is as yet unknown. Germline lookup yields CDR1 SGHNT and CDR2 YENEEA. The CDR3 spans 13 residues. The V and J ends lost 5 bases and 2 bases respectively, with 9 bases between them. In addition, the sample was reused for a study of T cells in Graves' hyperthyroidism and ophthalmopathy. From that report: A 13 V-J signature model discriminated ophthalmopathy versus stable hyperthyroidism.

Here the sequenced sample was peripheral blood mononuclear cells (PBMCs), taken at new diagnosis, from a patient treated with antithyroid drugs. The origin of this receptor is a woman aged 35-65 years with Graves disease. This rearrangement joins TRBV11-3 to TRBJ1-1; no clear D gene. CDR3 in DNA: TGTGCCAGCAGCATAAAGAGAAACACTGAAGCTTTCTTT. Translating gives CASSIKRNTEAFF. Supplemented by reference TRBV11-3 and TRBJ1-1, the full variable domain reads EAGVVQSPRYKIIEKKQPVAFWCNPISGHNTLYWYLQNLGQGPELLIRYENEEAVDDSQLPKDRFSAERLKGVDSTLKIQPAELGDSAVYLCASSIKRNTEAFFGQGTRLTVV.